This T cell receptor beta chain was sequenced for a study of blood T cells in healthy people across ages. The CDR3 has 17 residues. CDR1 and CDR2 from the germline V gene are MNHEY and SVGEGT. V lost 0 bases, J lost 4 bases, and 16 bases lay in between. A word on this clonotype: No conserved phenylalanine or tryptophan ends this CDR3, so it is likely a read error.

The authors drew around 9.4 milliliters of peripheral blood from each donor. Whenever a sample was processed, at least 6.5 million PBMCs were isolated. For the second PCR, which ran for roughly 7 to 11 cycles, a sample-barcoded 5' primer and a J-beta primer mix were used. Every sample gave at least 2.5 million paired-end reads containing CDR3. TCRdb ran MiXCR on the 5' RACE reads and lists one entry per CDR3 protein. This repertoire shows about 780,000 distinct CDR3 sequences, around half found once; its top ten account for 15% to 20%. This chain uses TRBV6-2 or TRBV6-3 with TRBJ1-5; unclear D gene. The sample was blood. This clonotype originated in an elderly man in good health. The CDR3: CASSYSDRLIRNQPQHV. The CDR3 DNA reads TGTGCCAGCAGTTACTCCGACCGACTCATAAGGAATCAGCCCCAGCATGTT.